This T cell receptor (beta chain) is drawn from a study of regulatory T cells in long-lasting Graves disease. As for the study in general: The criterion for persistent Graves' disease was over 5 years of antithyroid drugs with positive TSH receptor antibodies. Broader study findings: The study found TRBV28, TRBJ1-2 and TRBJ2-5 favored in persistent disease. Persistent patients shared more public clonotypes (approximately 2,800) than new patients (about 930).

Time point here: persistent/refractory GD, antithyroid drugs over 5 years with positive TRAb. After RNA was extracted from PBMCs, the TCR library was made from it. Diagnosing Graves' disease relied on the American Thyroid Association guidelines. Trimming removed 5 bases from V and 0 bases from J; junction bases left unmatched: 9. Germline V gene sequence: CDR1 SGHTA, CDR2 FQGNSA. The CDR3 is 17 amino acids. In building TCR beta libraries, iRepertoire HTBI primers were used together with Arm-PCR of CDR3 regions. From the multiplex PCR reads, TCRdb called clonotypes with MiXCR, one entry per CDR3 protein. The sample lists a few hundred thousand distinct CDR3 sequences, around 20% occurring once. This clonotype was seen a few times. Its antigen is unknown.

This sequence joins TRBV7-2 and TRBJ2-1; 8 bases line up with TRBD2. The receptor was derived from a female donor with Graves disease. Here the sequenced sample was peripheral blood mononuclear cells (PBMCs), taken when the disease was refractory, from a patient treated with antithyroid drugs. CDR3 sequence reads: CASSGTSGLSSYNEQFF. The CDR3 bases are TGTGCCAGCAGCGGTACTAGCGGCCTGAGCTCCTACAATGAGCAGTTCTTC.